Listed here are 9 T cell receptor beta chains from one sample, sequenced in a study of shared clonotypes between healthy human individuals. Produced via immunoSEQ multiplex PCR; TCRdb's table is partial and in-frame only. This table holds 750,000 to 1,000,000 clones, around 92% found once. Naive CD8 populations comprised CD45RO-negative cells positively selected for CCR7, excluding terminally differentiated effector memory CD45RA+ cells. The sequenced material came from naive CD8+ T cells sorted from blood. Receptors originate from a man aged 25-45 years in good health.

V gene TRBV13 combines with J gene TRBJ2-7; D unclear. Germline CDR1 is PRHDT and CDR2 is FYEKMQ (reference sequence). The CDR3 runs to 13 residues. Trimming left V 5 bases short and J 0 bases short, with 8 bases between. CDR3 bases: TGTGCCAGCAGCCCGAGGAGCTCCTACGAGCAGTACTTC. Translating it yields CASSPRSSYEQYF.

In nucleotides, the CDR3 is TGTGCCAGCAGCGTAGGGGGACTAGCGGGAGTCAGCACCGGGGAGCTGTTTTTT. This encodes CASSVGGLAGVSTGELFF. V and J are TRBV9 and TRBJ2-2, with 14 bases lining up with TRBD2. V lost 0 bases, J lost 4 bases, and 5 bases stayed unmatched. Germline-derived CDR1 and CDR2 are SGDLS and YYNGEE. The CDR3 spans 18 residues. Drawing the rest from reference TRBV9 and TRBJ2-2, the complete variable domain is DSGVTQTPKHLITATGQRVTLRCSPRSGDLSVYWYQQSLDQGLQFLIQYYNGEERAKGNILERFSAQQFPDLHSELNLSSLELGDSALYFCASSVGGLAGVSTGELFFGEGSRLTVL.

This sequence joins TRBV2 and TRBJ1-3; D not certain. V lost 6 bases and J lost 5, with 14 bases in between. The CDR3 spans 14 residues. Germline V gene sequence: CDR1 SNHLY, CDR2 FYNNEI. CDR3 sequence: CASREPWGRNTIYF. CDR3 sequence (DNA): TGTGCCAGCAGGGAACCCTGGGGTCGAAACACCATATATTTT.

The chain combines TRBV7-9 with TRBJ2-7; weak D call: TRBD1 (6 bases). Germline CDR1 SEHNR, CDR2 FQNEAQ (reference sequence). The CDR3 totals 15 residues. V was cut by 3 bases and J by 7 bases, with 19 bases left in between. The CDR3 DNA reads TGTGCCAGCAGCTTTTTTGAGACAGGATTTTCGGAGCAGTACTTC. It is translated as CASSFFETGFSEQYF. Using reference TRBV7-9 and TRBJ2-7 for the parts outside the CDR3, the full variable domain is DTGVSQNPRHKITKRGQNVTFRCDPISEHNRLYWYRQTLGQGPEFLTYFQNEAQLEKSRLLSDRFSAERPKGSFSTLEIQRTEQGDSAMYLCASSFFETGFSEQYFGPGTRLTVT.

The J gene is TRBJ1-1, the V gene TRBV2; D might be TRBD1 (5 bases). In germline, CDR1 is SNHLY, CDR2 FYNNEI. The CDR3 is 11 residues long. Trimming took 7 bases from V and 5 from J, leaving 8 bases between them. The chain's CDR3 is CASKQATEAFF. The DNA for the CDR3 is TGTGCCAGCAAACAGGCTACTGAAGCTTTCTTT.

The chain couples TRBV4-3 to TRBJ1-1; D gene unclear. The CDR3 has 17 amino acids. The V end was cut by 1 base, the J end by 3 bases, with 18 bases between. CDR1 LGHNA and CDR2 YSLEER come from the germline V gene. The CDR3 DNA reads TGCGCCAGCAGCCAAGGCCGGTTCCCCACTCCCGACACTGAAGCTTTCTTT. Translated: CASSQGRFPTPDTEAFF.

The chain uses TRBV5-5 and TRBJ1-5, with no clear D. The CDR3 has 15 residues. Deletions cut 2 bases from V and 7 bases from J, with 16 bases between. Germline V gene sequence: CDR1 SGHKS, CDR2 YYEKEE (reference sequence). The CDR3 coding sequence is TGTGCCAGCAGCTTAGCAGGAAGGCTCGGACAGCCCCAGCATTTT. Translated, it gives CASSLAGRLGQPQHF.

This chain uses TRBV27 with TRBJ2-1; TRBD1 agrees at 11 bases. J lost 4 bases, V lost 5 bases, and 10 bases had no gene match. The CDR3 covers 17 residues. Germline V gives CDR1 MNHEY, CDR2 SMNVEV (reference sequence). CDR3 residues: CASSTPAGQGVYNEQFF. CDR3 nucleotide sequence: TGTGCCAGCAGTACCCCCGCGGGACAGGGGGTATACAATGAGCAGTTCTTC.

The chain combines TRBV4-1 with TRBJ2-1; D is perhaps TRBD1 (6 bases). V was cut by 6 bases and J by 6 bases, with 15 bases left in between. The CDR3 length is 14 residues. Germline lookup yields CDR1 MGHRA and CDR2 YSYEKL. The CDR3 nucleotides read TGCGCCAGCAGTTACAGGGAAGCTTTCAATGAGCAGTTCTTC. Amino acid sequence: CASSYREAFNEQFF.